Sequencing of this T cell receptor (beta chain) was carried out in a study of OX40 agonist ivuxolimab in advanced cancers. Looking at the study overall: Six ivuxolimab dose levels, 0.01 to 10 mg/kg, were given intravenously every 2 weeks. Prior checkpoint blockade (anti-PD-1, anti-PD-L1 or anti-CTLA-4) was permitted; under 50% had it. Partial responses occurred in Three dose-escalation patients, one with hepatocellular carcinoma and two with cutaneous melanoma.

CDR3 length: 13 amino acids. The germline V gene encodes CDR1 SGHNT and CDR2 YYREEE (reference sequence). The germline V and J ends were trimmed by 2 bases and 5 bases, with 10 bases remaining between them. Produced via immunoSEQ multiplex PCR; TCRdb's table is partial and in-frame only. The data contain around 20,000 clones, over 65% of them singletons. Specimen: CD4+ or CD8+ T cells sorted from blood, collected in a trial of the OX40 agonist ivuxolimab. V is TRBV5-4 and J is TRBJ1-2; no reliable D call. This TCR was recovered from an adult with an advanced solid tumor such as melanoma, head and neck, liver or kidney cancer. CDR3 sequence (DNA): TGTGCCAGCAGCTTAACCACAACTTATGGCTACACCTTC. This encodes CASSLTTTYGYTF.